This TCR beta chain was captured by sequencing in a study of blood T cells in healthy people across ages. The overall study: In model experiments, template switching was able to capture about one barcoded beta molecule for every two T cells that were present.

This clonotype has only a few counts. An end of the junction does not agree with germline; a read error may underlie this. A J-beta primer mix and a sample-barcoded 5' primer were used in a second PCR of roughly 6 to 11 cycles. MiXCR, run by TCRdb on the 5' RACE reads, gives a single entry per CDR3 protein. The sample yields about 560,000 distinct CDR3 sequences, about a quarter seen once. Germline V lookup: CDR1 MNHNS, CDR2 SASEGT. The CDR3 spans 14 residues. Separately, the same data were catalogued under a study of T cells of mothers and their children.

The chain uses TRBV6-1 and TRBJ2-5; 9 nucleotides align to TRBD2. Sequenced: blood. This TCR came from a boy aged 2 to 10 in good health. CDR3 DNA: TGTGCCGGCAGTCTAGCGGGGTCCTTGGAGACCCAGTACTTC. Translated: CAGSLAGSLETQYF.